These 8 T cell receptor beta chains were sequenced from one sample in a study of cytomegalovirus exposure and HLA in healthy donors. The PCR had 60 Vbeta and 13 Jbeta primers. The repertoire was sequenced with immunoSEQ multiplex PCR; TCRdb's copy has only in-frame clones and lacks some. Among around 190,000 clones, roughly four fifths were seen once, and the ten largest hold approximately 2.8%. The sequenced material came from PBMCs. The receptors were gathered from a woman in her 30s in good health and CMV-seropositive.

This clone appeared a few times. This sequence joins TRBV18 and TRBJ2-3; 7 bases agree with TRBD2. Germline assignment: CDR1 KGHSH and CDR2 LQKENI. V shed 5 bases and J 0 bases; nucleotides not matched to a gene: 5. The CDR3 extends over 15 amino acids. The CDR3 is CASSLAGASTDTQYF. CDR3 DNA: TGTGCCAGCTCATTGGCGGGAGCTAGCACAGATACGCAGTATTTT.

This clone was detected once. This chain connects TRBV9 to TRBJ1-2, with D tentatively TRBD1 (6 bases). The CDR3 runs to 14 residues. Germline lookup yields CDR1 SGDLS and CDR2 YYNGEE. V was clipped by 5 bases and J by 8 bases, with 19 bases between them. The CDR3 nucleotides read TGTGCCAGCAGAGCCCCACTACAGGGCTGCGGCTACACCTTC. This gives the protein CASRAPLQGCGYTF. Using reference TRBV9 and TRBJ1-2 for the parts outside the CDR3, the full variable domain is DSGVTQTPKHLITATGQRVTLRCSPRSGDLSVYWYQQSLDQGLQFLIQYYNGEERAKGNILERFSAQQFPDLHSELNLSSLELGDSALYFCASRAPLQGCGYTFGSGTRLTVV.

The chain links TRBV5-4 to TRBJ2-3; D gene uncertain. This CDR3 has 14 amino acids. From germline, CDR1 is SGHNT and CDR2 YYREEE (reference sequence). Trimming took off 4 bases at V and 0 bases at J, with 9 bases between the two ends. DNA of the CDR3: TGTGCCAGCAGCCGAAAGACTAGCACAGATACGCAGTATTTT. Translating it yields CASSRKTSTDTQYF.

This clone was counted only a few times. The chain recombines TRBV18 with TRBJ2-3, with 8 positions matching TRBD1. The CDR3 is 15 residues long. Germline lookup yields CDR1 KGHSH and CDR2 LQKENI. With V trimmed by 6 bases and J by 1 base, 6 bases remained unmatched. Here the CDR3 DNA reads TGTGCCAGCTCCCCTGGACAGGGTGGCACAGATACGCAGTATTTT. Its translation: CASSPGQGGTDTQYF. Combining the CDR3 with reference TRBV18 and TRBJ2-3 gives the whole variable domain NAGVMQNPRHLVRRRGQEARLRCSPMKGHSHVYWYRQLPEEGLKFMVYLQKENIIDESGMPKERFSAEFPKEGPSILRIQQVVRGDSAAYFCASSPGQGGTDTQYFGPGTRLTVL.

The chain has TRBV4-2 and TRBJ1-1; D possibly corresponds to TRBD1 (5 bases). Germline V gene sequence: CDR1 LGHNA, CDR2 YNFKEQ. Trimming pared 0 bases from V and 4 bases from J, leaving 9 bases between. This CDR3 spans 14 amino acids. The CDR3 DNA is TGTGCCAGCAGCCAAGATGCAGGGCCCACTGAAGCTTTCTTT. The encoded protein is CASSQDAGPTEAFF.

This chain links TRBV27 with TRBJ1-5; unclear D gene. Trimming removed 2 bases from V and 3 bases from J, with 5 bases in between. The CDR3 has 13 amino acids. The V gene's germline CDR1 is MNHEY and CDR2 SMNVEV (reference sequence). Here the CDR3 reads CASSLGANQPQHF. CDR3 DNA: TGTGCCAGCAGTTTAGGAGCCAATCAGCCCCAGCATTTT.

This rearrangement joins TRBV28 to TRBJ2-2, with a tentative D call TRBD2 (6 bases). CDR3 size: 15 residues. Trimming shortened V by 6 bases and J by 6 bases, and 17 bases separated the two germline ends. Germline V gives CDR1 MDHEN, CDR2 SYDVKM. CDR3 in amino acids: CASSRPPTGAGELFF. CDR3 sequence (DNA): TGTGCCAGCAGCCGCCCCCCGACGGGGGCCGGGGAGCTGTTTTTT.

Details on this clone: This same CDR3 is encoded by further DNA sequences in the sample. V usage is TRBV27 and J usage is TRBJ1-1; TRBD1 aligns across 8 bases. The CDR3 contains 13 residues. The germline V gene has CDR1 MNHEY and CDR2 SMNVEV (reference sequence). J gave up 2 bases and V 7 bases, and 3 bases lay outside the gene matches. CDR3 sequence reads: CASTTGVNTEAFF. The CDR3 nucleotides are TGTGCCAGCACGACAGGGGTTAACACTGAAGCTTTCTTT.